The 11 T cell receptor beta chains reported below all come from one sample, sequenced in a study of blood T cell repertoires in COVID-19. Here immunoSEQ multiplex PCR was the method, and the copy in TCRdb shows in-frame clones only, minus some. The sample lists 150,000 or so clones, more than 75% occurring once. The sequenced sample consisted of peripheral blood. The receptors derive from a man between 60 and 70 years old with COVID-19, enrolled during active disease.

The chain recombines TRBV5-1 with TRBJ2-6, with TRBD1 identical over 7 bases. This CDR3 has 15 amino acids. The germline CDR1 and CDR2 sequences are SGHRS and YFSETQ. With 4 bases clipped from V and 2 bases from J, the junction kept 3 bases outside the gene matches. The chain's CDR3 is CASSPQGAGANVLTF. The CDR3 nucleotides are TGCGCCAGCAGCCCGCAGGGGGCTGGGGCCAACGTCCTGACTTTC. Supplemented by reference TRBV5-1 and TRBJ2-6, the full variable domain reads KAGVTQTPRYLIKTRGQQVTLSCSPISGHRSVSWYQQTPGQGLQFLFEYFSETQRNKGNFPGRFSGRQFSNSRSEMNVSTLELGDSALYLCASSPQGAGANVLTFGAGSRLTVL.

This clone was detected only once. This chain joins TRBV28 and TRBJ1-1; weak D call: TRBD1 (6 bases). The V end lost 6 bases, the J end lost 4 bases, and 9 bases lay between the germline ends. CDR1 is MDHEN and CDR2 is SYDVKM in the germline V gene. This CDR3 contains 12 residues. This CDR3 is CASSSDSTEAFF. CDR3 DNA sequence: TGTGCCAGCAGCTCGGACAGCACTGAAGCTTTCTTT.

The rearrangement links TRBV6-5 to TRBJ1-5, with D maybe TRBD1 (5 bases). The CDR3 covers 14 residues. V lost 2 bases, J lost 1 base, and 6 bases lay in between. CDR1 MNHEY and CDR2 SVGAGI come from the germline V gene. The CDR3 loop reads CASSYGHSNQPQHF. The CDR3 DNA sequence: TGTGCCAGCAGTTACGGACACAGCAATCAGCCCCAGCATTTT.

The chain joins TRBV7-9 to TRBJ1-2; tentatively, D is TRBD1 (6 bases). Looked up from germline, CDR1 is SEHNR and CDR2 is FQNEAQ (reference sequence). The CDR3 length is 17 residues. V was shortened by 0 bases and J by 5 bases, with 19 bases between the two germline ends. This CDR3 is CASSLADWGPLKYGYTF. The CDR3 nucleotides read TGTGCCAGCAGCTTAGCGGACTGGGGGCCCTTGAAATATGGCTACACCTTC.

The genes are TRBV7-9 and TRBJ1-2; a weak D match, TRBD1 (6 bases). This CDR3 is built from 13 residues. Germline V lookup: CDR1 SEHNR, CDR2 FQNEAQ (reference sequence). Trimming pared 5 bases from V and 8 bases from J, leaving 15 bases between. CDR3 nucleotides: TGTGCCAGCAGCCGGGACACGGCAAGCGGCTACACCTTC. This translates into CASSRDTASGYTF.

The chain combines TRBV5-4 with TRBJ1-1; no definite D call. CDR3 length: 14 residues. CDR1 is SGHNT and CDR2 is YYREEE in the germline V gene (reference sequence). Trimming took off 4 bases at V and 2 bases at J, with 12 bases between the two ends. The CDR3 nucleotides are TGTGCCAGCAGCCCAGGCAGGAAAAACACTGAAGCTTTCTTT. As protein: CASSPGRKNTEAFF.

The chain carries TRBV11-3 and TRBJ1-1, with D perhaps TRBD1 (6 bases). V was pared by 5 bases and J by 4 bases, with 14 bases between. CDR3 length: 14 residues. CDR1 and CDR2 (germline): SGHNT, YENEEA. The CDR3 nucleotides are TGTGCCAGCAGCCCTAGCGGGGGGCTCACTGAAGCTTTCTTT. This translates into CASSPSGGLTEAFF.

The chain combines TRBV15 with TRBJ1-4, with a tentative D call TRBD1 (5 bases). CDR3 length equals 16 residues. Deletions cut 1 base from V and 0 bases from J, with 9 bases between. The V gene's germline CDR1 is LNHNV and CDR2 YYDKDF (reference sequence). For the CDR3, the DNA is TGTGCCACCAGCAGAGTAGGGGCTGCAACTAATGAAAAACTGTTTTTT. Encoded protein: CATSRVGAATNEKLFF.

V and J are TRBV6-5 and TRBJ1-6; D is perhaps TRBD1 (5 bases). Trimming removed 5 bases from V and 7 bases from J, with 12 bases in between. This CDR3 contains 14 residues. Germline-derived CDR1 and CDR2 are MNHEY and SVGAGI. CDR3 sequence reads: CASSRQSSNSPLHF. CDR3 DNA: TGTGCCAGCAGTCGACAGAGTAGCAATTCACCCCTCCACTTT.

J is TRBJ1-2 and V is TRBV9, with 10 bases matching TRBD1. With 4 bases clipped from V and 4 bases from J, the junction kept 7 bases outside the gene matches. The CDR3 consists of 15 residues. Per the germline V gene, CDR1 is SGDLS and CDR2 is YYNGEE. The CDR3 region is CASSTGQGPIYGYTF. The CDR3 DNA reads TGTGCCAGCAGCACGGGACAGGGGCCAATCTATGGCTACACCTTC.

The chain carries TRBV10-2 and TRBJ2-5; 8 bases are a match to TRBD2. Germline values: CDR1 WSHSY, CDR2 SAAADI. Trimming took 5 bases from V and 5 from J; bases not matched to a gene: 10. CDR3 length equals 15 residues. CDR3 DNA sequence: TGCGCCAGCAGTCACTCCGGGAGGGCCCATGAGACCCAGTACTTC. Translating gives CASSHSGRAHETQYF.